The rows below give T cell receptor beta chains drawn from one sample of a study of STAT3 mutations in large granular lymphocyte leukemia. Method: immunoSEQ multiplex PCR; TCRdb's copy keeps in-frame clones and lacks some. The sample records 10,000 to 15,000 clones, 88% being singletons. Sequencing was performed on PBMCs. Source of these receptors: a human donor with T large granular lymphocyte leukemia. Some clones in this sample may be carry-over from other donors' samples. Each CDR3 is given with its conserved first and last residue. Fields, in order: J gene, D gene, V gene, clone size, CDR3 protein, CDR3 DNA. The D gene is left open where the match is weak. The size of a clone is reported for some rows only, either as once, few or many, or as a class for expanded clones.

TRBJ2-5,-,TRBV7-6,-,CASSLLSEDQETQYF,TGTGCCAGCAGCTTATTGTCGGAGGACCAAGAGACCCAGTACTTC
TRBJ1-4,-,TRBV28,-,CASSFVGENEKLFF,TGTGCCAGCAGTTTCGTTGGGGAGAATGAAAAACTGTTTTTT
TRBJ2-3,-,TRBV11-3,-,CASSLGQVEEDTQYF,TGTGCCAGCAGCTTAGGGCAGGTAGAAGAAGATACGCAGTATTTT
TRBJ1-1,-,TRBV5-1,few,CASSQIGGLEAFF,TGCGCCAGCAGCCAGATCGGGGGCCTTGAAGCTTTCTTT
TRBJ1-4,-,TRBV7-9,-,CASSPSYTTNEKLFF,TGTGCCAGCAGCCCGAGCTACACGACTAATGAAAAACTGTTTTTT
TRBJ2-3,-,TRBV4-1,-,CASRQRVGGRGVDTQYF,TGCGCCAGCAGGCAAAGGGTCGGGGGCAGAGGGGTGGATACGCAGTATTTT
TRBJ2-7,TRBD2,TRBV28,-,CASSTFGGLAGGPYEQYF,TGTGCCAGCAGTACTTTTGGTGGGCTAGCGGGAGGGCCCTACGAGCAGTACTTC
TRBJ2-7,TRBD2,TRBV7-6,-,CASSSNPLAGGFYEQYF,TGTGCCAGCAGCTCCAACCCCTTAGCGGGAGGCTTCTACGAGCAGTACTTC
TRBJ1-2,-,TRBV2,-,CASSAGGGNYGYTF,TGTGCCAGCAGTGCCGGCGGGGGAAACTATGGCTACACCTTC
TRBJ1-5,-,TRBV7-2,-,CASSKESGRTGQPQHF,TGTGCCAGCAGCAAAGAATCGGGCAGAACAGGACAGCCCCAGCATTTT
TRBJ2-2,-,TRBV2,-,CASSWGQWGGELFF,TGTGCCAGCAGTTGGGGTCAATGGGGCGGGGAGCTGTTTTTT
TRBJ1-2,-,TRBV9,-,CASSQGPGRSYGYTF,TGTGCCAGCAGCCAGGGGCCAGGGAGGTCGTATGGCTACACCTTC
TRBJ2-3,TRBD2,TRBV5-1,few,CASSLGLAERTDTQYF,TGCGCCAGCAGCTTGGGACTAGCGGAGCGCACAGATACGCAGTATTTT
TRBJ2-7,TRBD1,TRBV4-3,-,CASSRYITGVEQYF,TGCGCCAGCAGCCGTTATATAACAGGGGTCGAGCAGTACTTC
TRBJ1-5,-,TRBV28,once,CASSLALGSNQPQHF,TGTGCCAGCAGTTTAGCCCTGGGGTCAAATCAGCCCCAGCATTTT
TRBJ1-5,-,TRBV19,-,CASSPWPGSNQPQHF,TGTGCCAGTAGTCCTTGGCCGGGTAGCAATCAGCCCCAGCATTTT
TRBJ1-1,-,TRBV28,once,CASLRPVNTEAFF,TGTGCCAGCCTAAGGCCCGTGAACACTGAAGCTTTCTTT
TRBJ1-4,-,TRBV7-8,-,CASSLGQGVVKLFF,TGTGCCAGCAGCTTAGGTCAGGGTGTTGTAAAACTGTTTTTT
TRBJ1-5,-,TRBV23-1,once,CAAQPQHF,TGCGCCGCTCAGCCCCAGCATTTT
TRBJ1-5,TRBD1,TRBV28,few,CASSPTGDSNQPQHF,TGTGCCAGCAGCCCGACAGGGGATAGCAATCAGCCCCAGCATTTT
TRBJ1-1,-,TRBV10-3,-,CAITQNEDGPAFF,TGTGCCATCACCCAGAATGAGGACGGCCCAGCTTTCTTT
TRBJ1-1,TRBD1,TRBV5-1,-,CASSYVGQGGTEAFF,TGCGCCAGCAGTTATGTAGGACAGGGAGGCACTGAAGCTTTCTTT
TRBJ2-6,-,TRBV6-6,-,CASSYPKASGANVLTF,TGTGCCAGCAGTTATCCGAAAGCCTCTGGGGCCAACGTCCTGACTTTC
TRBJ2-7,TRBD2,TRBV7-6,-,CASSLGRGGYEQYF,TGTGCCAGCAGCTTAGGCCGGGGGGGTTACGAGCAGTACTTC
TRBJ1-1,-,TRBV28,-,CASTVPRGDTEAFF,TGTGCCAGCACTGTCCCAAGGGGAGACACTGAAGCTTTCTTT
TRBJ1-2,TRBD1,TRBV5-4,-,CASSPGQEYGYTF,TGTGCCAGCAGCCCGGGACAGGAGTATGGCTACACCTTC
TRBJ2-7,-,TRBV6-1,-,CASRGLGGLWEQYF,TGTGCCAGCAGGGGCCTGGGGGGACTGTGGGAGCAGTACTTC
TRBJ1-5,-,TRBV18,-,CASSPPSRGPNQPQHF,TGTGCCAGCTCACCACCGTCGCGGGGGCCTAATCAGCCCCAGCATTTT
TRBJ2-3,-,TRBV4-3,-,CASSQVGDTQYF,TGCGCCAGCAGCCAAGTAGGAGATACGCAGTATTTT
TRBJ1-1,-,TRBV5-6,-,CASSLGLRAGAFF,TGTGCCAGCAGCTTAGGTTTACGGGCGGGAGCTTTCTTT
TRBJ2-5,TRBD2,TRBV7-2,-,CASSLPLAGGPDVGETQYF,TGTGCCAGCAGCTTACCACTAGCGGGAGGGCCCGACGTTGGGGAGACCCAGTACTTC
TRBJ1-2,-,TRBV4-3,-,CASSQDRSYGYTF,TGCGCCAGCAGCCAAGACAGGAGCTATGGCTACACCTTC
TRBJ2-2,-,TRBV9,once,CASSEGTLPTGELFF,TGTGCCAGCAGCGAGGGGACCCTGCCCACCGGGGAGCTGTTTTTT
TRBJ1-5,TRBD1,TRBV5-1,-,CASSLDDRGGQPQHF,TGCGCCAGCAGCTTGGACGACAGGGGAGGACAGCCCCAGCATTTT
TRBJ1-1,-,TRBV6-1,-,CASSEKTGGSRTEAFF,TGTGCCAGCAGTGAAAAGACAGGCGGGAGCAGGACTGAAGCTTTCTTT
TRBJ1-2,-,TRBV5-6,-,CASSLVRANYGYTF,TGTGCCAGCAGCTTGGTCAGGGCTAACTATGGCTACACCTTC
TRBJ1-2,-,TRBV7-2,-,CASSLETGNIGGYTF,TGTGCCAGCAGCTTAGAAACCGGGAACATAGGCGGCTACACCTTC
TRBJ2-6,-,TRBV18,-,CASSLQSSGANVLTF,TGTGCCAGCTCACTCCAGAGCTCTGGGGCCAACGTCCTGACTTTC
TRBJ1-2,-,TRBV19,-,CASSILYPKGYGYTF,TGTGCCAGTAGTATCCTTTACCCCAAAGGCTATGGCTACACCTTC
TRBJ1-1,TRBD1,TRBV5-6,-,CASSPTGEHTEAFF,TGTGCCAGCAGCCCGACAGGGGAACACACTGAAGCTTTCTTT
TRBJ2-1,-,TRBV7-8,once,CASSSPGLGSYNEQFF,TGTGCCAGCAGCTCGCCGGGTCTGGGCTCCTACAATGAGCAGTTCTTC
TRBJ1-2,TRBD1,TRBV5-1,-,CASRGGQGYYGYTF,TGCGCCAGCAGGGGCGGACAGGGGTACTATGGCTACACCTTC
TRBJ2-6,-,TRBV4-3,-,CASSQEAGAGANVLTF,TGCGCCAGCAGCCAAGAGGCAGGGGCTGGGGCCAACGTCCTGACTTTC
TRBJ1-4,-,TRBV7-9,-,CASSLDGGIGEKLFF,TGTGCCAGCAGCTTAGATGGCGGAATCGGTGAAAAACTGTTTTTT
TRBJ2-5,TRBD1,TRBV11-2,-,CASTLGGPGDRGETQYF,TGTGCCAGCACCCTGGGGGGCCCTGGGGACAGGGGGGAGACCCAGTACTTC
TRBJ2-3,-,TRBV18,once,CASSFSLGLTDTQYF,TGTGCCAGCTCCTTCTCCTTGGGGCTCACAGATACGCAGTATTTT
TRBJ2-3,TRBD2,TRBV27,-,CASSRTSGALTDTQYF,TGTGCCAGCAGCAGGACTAGCGGGGCCCTCACAGATACGCAGTATTTT
TRBJ2-1,-,TRBV2,-,CASSGGSSSYNEQFF,TGTGCCAGCAGTGGGGGGTCAAGCTCCTACAATGAGCAGTTCTTC
TRBJ2-3,TRBD1,TRBV5-1,-,CASSFGTGGTDTQYF,TGCGCCAGCAGCTTCGGGACAGGGGGCACAGATACGCAGTATTTT
TRBJ2-6,-,TRBV19,-,CASSGSGANVLTF,TGTGCCAGTTCGGGCTCTGGGGCCAACGTCCTGACTTTC
TRBJ2-3,-,TRBV5-5,-,CASSIYQGTDTQYF,TGTGCCAGCAGCATTTACCAGGGCACAGATACGCAGTATTTT
TRBJ1-5,-,TRBV2,-,CASSEGGYSNQPQHF,TGTGCCAGCAGTGAAGGGGGCTATAGCAATCAGCCCCAGCATTTT